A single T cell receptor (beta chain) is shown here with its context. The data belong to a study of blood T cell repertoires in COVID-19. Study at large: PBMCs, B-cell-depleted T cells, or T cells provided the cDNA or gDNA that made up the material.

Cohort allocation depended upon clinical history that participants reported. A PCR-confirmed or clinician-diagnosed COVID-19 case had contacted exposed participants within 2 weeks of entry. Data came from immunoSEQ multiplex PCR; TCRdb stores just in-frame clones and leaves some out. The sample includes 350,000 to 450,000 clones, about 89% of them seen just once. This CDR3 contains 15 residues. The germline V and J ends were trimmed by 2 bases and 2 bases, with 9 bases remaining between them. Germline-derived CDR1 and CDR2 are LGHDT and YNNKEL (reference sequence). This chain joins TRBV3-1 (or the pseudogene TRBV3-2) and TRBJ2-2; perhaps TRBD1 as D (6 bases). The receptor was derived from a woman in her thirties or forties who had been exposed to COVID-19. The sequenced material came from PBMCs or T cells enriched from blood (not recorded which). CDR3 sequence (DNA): TGTGCCAGCAGCCAATCAGGGGCAAACACCGGGGAGCTGTTTTTT. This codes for CASSQSGANTGELFF.